This T cell receptor (beta chain) was profiled in a study of PD-L1 blockade in urothelial cancer. In the study overall: Researchers looked at the blood 3 weeks (second dose) and 6 weeks after treatment began. Median T cell yield from blood was approximately 130,000.

Time point in this sample: peripheral blood 6 weeks after treatment start. Germline V CDR1 and CDR2: SGHTA, FQGNSA. The CDR3 extends over 14 amino acids. V trimming: 6 bases; J trimming: 2 bases; junction bases outside the gene matches: 6. The method was immunoSEQ multiplex PCR; TCRdb's version includes in-frame clones alone and lacks a portion of them. The data show about 43,000 clones, around 82% seen once. The chain carries TRBV7-2 and TRBJ1-1; 7 nucleotides match TRBD1. Here the sequenced sample was PBMCs, taken around atezolizumab (anti-PD-L1) treatment. This TCR was recovered from a man between 60 and 75 years old with urothelial cancer. CDR3 sequence: CASRPNRGNTEAFF. CDR3 in DNA: TGTGCCAGCAGGCCTAACAGGGGAAACACTGAAGCTTTCTTT.